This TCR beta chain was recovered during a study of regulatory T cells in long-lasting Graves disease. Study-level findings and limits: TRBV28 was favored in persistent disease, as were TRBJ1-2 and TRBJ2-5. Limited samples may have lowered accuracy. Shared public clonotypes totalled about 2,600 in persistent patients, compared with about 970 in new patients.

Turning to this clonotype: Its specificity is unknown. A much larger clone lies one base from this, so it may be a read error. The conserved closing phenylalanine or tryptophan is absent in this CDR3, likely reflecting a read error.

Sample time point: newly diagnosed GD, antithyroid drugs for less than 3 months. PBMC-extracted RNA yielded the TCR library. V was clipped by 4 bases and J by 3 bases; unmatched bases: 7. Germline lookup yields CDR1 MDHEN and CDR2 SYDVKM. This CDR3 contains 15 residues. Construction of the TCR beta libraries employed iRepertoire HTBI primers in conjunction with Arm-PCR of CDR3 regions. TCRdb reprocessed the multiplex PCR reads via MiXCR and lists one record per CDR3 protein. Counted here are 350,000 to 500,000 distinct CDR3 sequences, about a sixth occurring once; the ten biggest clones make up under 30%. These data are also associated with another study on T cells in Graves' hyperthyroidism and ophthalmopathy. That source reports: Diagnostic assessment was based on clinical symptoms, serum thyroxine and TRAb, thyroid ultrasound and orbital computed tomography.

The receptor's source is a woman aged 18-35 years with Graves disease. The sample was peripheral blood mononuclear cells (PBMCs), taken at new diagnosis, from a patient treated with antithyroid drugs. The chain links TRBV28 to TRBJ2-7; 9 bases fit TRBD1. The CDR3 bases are TGTGCCAGCAGTTCCCCGACAGGGGGGATCTACGAGCAGTACCTC. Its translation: CASSSPTGGIYEQYL.